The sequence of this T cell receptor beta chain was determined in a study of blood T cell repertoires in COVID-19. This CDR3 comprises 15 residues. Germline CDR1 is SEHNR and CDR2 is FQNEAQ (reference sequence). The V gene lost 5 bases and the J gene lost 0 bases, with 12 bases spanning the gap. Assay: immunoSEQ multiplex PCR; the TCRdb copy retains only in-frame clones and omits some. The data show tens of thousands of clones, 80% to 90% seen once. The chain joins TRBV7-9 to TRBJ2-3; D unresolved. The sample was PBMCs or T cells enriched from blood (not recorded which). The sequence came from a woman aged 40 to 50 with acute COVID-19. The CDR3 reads CASSPRYRSTDTQYF. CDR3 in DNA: TGTGCCAGCAGCCCCAGGTACCGTAGCACAGATACGCAGTATTTT.